This entry lists 26 T cell receptor beta chains sequenced from one sample in a study of blood T cells in healthy people across ages. Then a second PCR, running roughly 6 to 11 cycles, was carried out with a sample-barcoded 5' primer and a J-beta primer mix. MiXCR, run by TCRdb on the 5' RACE reads, gives a single entry per CDR3 protein. The profile shows approximately 800,000 distinct CDR3 sequences, 20% to 25% of them singletons. These data also formed part of another study, on T cells of mothers and their children.

Sequencing was performed on blood. The source of these receptors is a boy younger than 18 in good health.

The V and J genes are TRBV15 and TRBJ2-1; 11 bases fit TRBD2. Per the germline V gene, CDR1 is LNHNV and CDR2 is YYDKDF (reference sequence). The J segment lost 10 bases and the V segment lost 0 bases, leaving 8 bases of the junction unmatched. The length of the CDR3 is 16 residues. The CDR3 DNA sequence: TGTGCCACCAGCAGAGATTTAGGACTAGCGGGTTTGGAGCAGTTCTTC. Translating it yields CATSRDLGLAGLEQFF.

This chain joins TRBV4-1 and TRBJ1-1; no reliable D call. Trimming stripped 1 base from V and 2 bases from J, with 11 bases between. The CDR3 totals 15 residues. Germline V gene data show CDR1 as MGHRA and CDR2 as YSYEKL. Written as DNA, the CDR3 is TGCGCCAGCAGCCAAGTTTATGCAGCCAACACTGAAGCTTTCTTT. Its protein is CASSQVYAANTEAFF.

This clonotype was seen only once. A read error may account for a junction end that differs from germline. This sequence joins TRBV2 and TRBJ2-3, with 10 bases identical to TRBD1. The CDR3 sequence is 13 residues long. Germline CDR1 reads SNHLY; CDR2 reads FYNNEI. The CDR3 region is CARSRQGADMQYF. As DNA, the CDR3 is TGTGCCAGATCGAGACAGGGGGCAGATATGCAGTATTTT.

V gene TRBV20-1 combines with J gene TRBJ2-1, with TRBD2 matching over 9 bases. The CDR3 is 16 amino acids. Germline V gives CDR1 DFQATT, CDR2 SNEGSKA (reference sequence). With 1 base clipped from V and 4 bases from J, the junction kept 8 bases outside the gene matches. CDR3 nucleotide sequence: TGCAGTGCTAGAGCCTCGACTAGCGGAGATTACAATGAGCAGTTCTTC. This codes for CSARASTSGDYNEQFF.

This clonotype was seen more than once but under ten times. This chain joins TRBV29-1 and TRBJ1-2; D unclear. The CDR3 is 12 residues long. Trimming removed 6 bases from V and 4 bases from J, with 12 bases in between. Germline CDR1 and CDR2: SQVTM and ANQGSEA. The CDR3 DNA sequence: TGCAGCGTCCAAGCACAGAGCTATGGCTACACCTTC. This gives the protein CSVQAQSYGYTF.

The table lists this clonotype with a few counts. The chain is built from TRBV14 and TRBJ2-3; TRBD1 is a possible D gene (5 bases). The CDR3 loop spans 18 amino acids. Germline V gene lookup returns CDR1 SGHDN and CDR2 FVKESK. The V and J ends lost 0 bases and 6 bases respectively, with 22 bases between them. Here the CDR3 reads CASSQDLVRWAGSDTQYF. The CDR3 DNA sequence: TGTGCCAGCAGCCAAGATTTGGTTCGGTGGGCAGGGTCGGATACGCAGTATTTT.

This chain joins TRBV6-1 and TRBJ1-2, with 9 bases lining up with TRBD1. V dropped 6 bases and J dropped 2; count of bases not matched to a gene: 7. The V gene's germline CDR1 is MNHNS and CDR2 SASEGT. The CDR3 is 15 amino acids. CDR3 region: CASSLHGTGNYGYTF. The CDR3 DNA reads TGTGCCAGCAGCCTACATGGGACAGGGAACTATGGCTACACCTTC.

This clonotype was seen a few times. This chain links TRBV19 with TRBJ2-5; 9 bases are shared with TRBD2. Germline V gene lookup returns CDR1 LNHDA and CDR2 SQIVND (reference sequence). Trimming at V came to 1 base and at J to 3 bases, leaving 9 bases not matched to a gene. The CDR3 is 17 residues long. The CDR3 DNA reads TGTGCCAGTAGTATAGTTGGCCTAGCGGGACCGAAAGAGACCCAGTACTTC. Protein: CASSIVGLAGPKETQYF.

This clonotype has just a few counts. The chain is built from TRBV29-1 and TRBJ2-2, with D hard to call. From germline, CDR1 is SQVTM and CDR2 ANQGSEA. The CDR3 runs to 15 residues. Trimming removed 5 bases from V and 0 bases from J, with 13 bases in between. The CDR3 sequence: CSVRGRFANTGELFF. The CDR3 bases are TGCAGCGTTCGCGGACGATTCGCGAACACCGGGGAGCTGTTTTTT.

The chain is built from TRBV9 and TRBJ1-3, with D uncertain. The CDR3 contains 15 residues. Germline-derived CDR1 and CDR2 are SGDLS and YYNGEE. V was cut by 0 bases and J by 2 bases, with 9 bases left in between. CDR3 nucleotide sequence: TGTGCCAGCAGCGTAGAAGGGAGGACTGGAAACACCATATATTTT. Translated: CASSVEGRTGNTIYF.

The chain has TRBV9 and TRBJ1-6; D not resolved. This CDR3 spans 15 amino acids. Germline values: CDR1 SGDLS, CDR2 YYNGEE. Trimming pared 0 bases from V and 7 bases from J, leaving 11 bases between. The DNA of the CDR3 is TGTGCCAGCAGCGTAGGGCCCCCTGGCAATTCACCCCTCCACTTT. Encoded protein: CASSVGPPGNSPLHF.

The CDR3 loop is CASSPQANTGELFF. For the CDR3, the DNA is TGTGCCAGCAGCCCCCAAGCGAACACCGGGGAGCTGTTTTTT. The rearrangement joins TRBV7-3 to TRBJ2-2; no firm D call. This CDR3 comprises 14 residues. Germline CDR1 and CDR2: SGHTA and FQGTGA. Trimming cost V 5 bases and J 0 bases, with 7 bases left between them.

CDR3 nucleotide sequence: TGTGCCAGCAGCTTAGCCAGGGATGGGGGCTACACCTTC. It translates to CASSLARDGGYTF. The chain is built from TRBV7-9 and TRBJ1-2; maybe TRBD1 (5 bases). Germline V gene sequence: CDR1 SEHNR, CDR2 FQNEAQ (reference sequence). V lost 0 bases and J 8 bases, leaving 10 bases between the germline ends. CDR3 length equals 13 residues.

The sample holds one count of this clonotype. V usage is TRBV5-1 and J usage is TRBJ2-5, with D perhaps matching TRBD2 (5 bases). There are 13 residues in the CDR3. V was clipped by 5 bases and J by 5 bases, with 13 bases between them. Germline V gene lookup returns CDR1 SGHRS and CDR2 YFSETQ. DNA for the CDR3: TGCGCCAGCAGGGAGGATTCGGGGGAGACCCAGTACTTC. Residues: CASREDSGETQYF.

The CDR3 spells CASSPGQTFYEQYF. CDR3 coding DNA: TGCGCCAGCTCTCCGGGACAGACCTTCTACGAGCAGTACTTC. The V gene is TRBV5-1, the J gene TRBJ2-7, with TRBD1 identical over 7 bases. The junction had 10 bases not matched to a gene; V was cut back by 7 bases and J by 3 bases. The CDR3 consists of 14 residues. The germline gives CDR1 SGHRS, CDR2 YFSETQ.

The chain uses TRBV9 and TRBJ2-1; either TRBD1 or TRBD2 may supply D (5 bases each). The better agreement between TRBJ2-7 and the DNA end casts doubt on the J call. CDR1 is SGDLS, CDR2 YYNGEE, per germline. This CDR3 comprises 15 residues. CDR3 sequence: CASSVLGTDAYEQYF. Written as DNA, the CDR3 is TGTGCCAGCAGCGTCTTGGGGACGGATGCCTACGAGCAGTACTTC.

The chain combines TRBV28 with TRBJ2-1, with 9 bases fitting TRBD2. The CDR3 is 18 residues long. Germline loops: CDR1 MDHEN, CDR2 SYDVKM. Germline trimming cut 5 bases from V and 6 bases from J; bases unmatched to any gene: 17. In DNA form, the CDR3 reads TGTGCCAGCAGTCCCGCGGGGGGGCTCGGACTAGCTTTCAATGAGCAGTTCTTC. Residues: CASSPAGGLGLAFNEQFF.

This chain joins TRBV4-3 and TRBJ2-1; the D gene is possibly TRBD2 (6 bases). Germline V CDR1 and CDR2: LGHNA, YSLEER. Trimming removed 4 bases at V and 5 bases at J, with 9 bases between. This CDR3 is 13 amino acids long. The CDR3 DNA is TGCGCCAGCAGCCGGGGACTGGACAATGAGCAGTTCTTC. Encoded protein: CASSRGLDNEQFF.

This clonotype has just a few counts. This chain uses TRBV18 with TRBJ2-4, with D maybe TRBD2 (5 bases). This CDR3 is built from 16 residues. Germline V gene data show CDR1 as KGHSH and CDR2 as LQKENI. The V gene lost 1 base and the J gene lost 0 bases, with 10 bases spanning the gap. CDR3 coding DNA: TGTGCCAGCTCACCACTGGACTTGTCAGCCAAAAACATTCAGTACTTC. It is translated as CASSPLDLSAKNIQYF.

The table lists this clonotype with a few counts. The chain combines TRBV7-2 with TRBJ2-3; D may be TRBD1 or TRBD2 (5 bases each). The V end was cut by 2 bases, the J end by 6 bases, with 24 bases between. Germline V gene sequence: CDR1 SGHTA, CDR2 FQGNSA. The CDR3 extends over 18 amino acids. The CDR3, as DNA: TGTGCCAGCAGCTTATATCCGGACGGGGCCCGTTTCGGGGATACGCAGTATTTT. This translates into CASSLYPDGARFGDTQYF. The full variable domain, its missing parts supplied by reference TRBV7-2 and TRBJ2-3, is GAGVSQSPSNKVTEKGKDVELRCDPISGHTALYWYRQSLGQGLEFLIYFQGNSAPDKSGLPSDRFSAERTGGSVSTLTIQRTQQEDSAVYLCASSLYPDGARFGDTQYFGPGTRLTVL.

Only a few counts were recorded for this clonotype. The chain is built from TRBV11-2 and TRBJ2-5; no clear D gene. CDR1 is SGHAT, CDR2 FQNNGV, per germline. The V and J ends lost 2 bases and 1 base respectively, with 8 bases between them. CDR3 length: 14 residues. CDR3 sequence reads: CASSLPDGQETQYF. The CDR3, as DNA: TGTGCCAGCAGCTTACCCGACGGCCAAGAGACCCAGTACTTC. Combining the CDR3 with reference TRBV11-2 and TRBJ2-5 gives the whole variable domain EAGVAQSPRYKIIEKRQSVAFWCNPISGHATLYWYQQILGQGPKLLIQFQNNGVVDDSQLPKDRFSAERLKGVDSTLKIQPAKLEDSAVYLCASSLPDGQETQYFGPGTRLLVL.

This clonotype was observed a few times. This chain uses TRBV6-5 with TRBJ2-2; D tentatively reads TRBD1 or TRBD2 (5 bases each). CDR1 is MNHEY and CDR2 is SVGAGI in the germline V gene. V was pared by 6 bases and J by 0 bases, with 11 bases between. The CDR3 consists of 15 residues. CDR3 DNA: TGTGCCAGCAGATGGGACGGCGCGAACACCGGGGAGCTGTTTTTT. Its translation is CASRWDGANTGELFF.

This clonotype was detected only a few times. This rearrangement joins TRBV12-3 or TRBV12-4 to TRBJ2-7, with a possible D match to TRBD2 (5 bases). This CDR3 has 13 amino acids. V was cut by 3 bases and J by 3 bases, with 9 bases left in between. CDR3 protein: CASSLVTSYEQYF. CDR3 nucleotides: TGTGCCAGCAGTTTGGTAACTAGCTACGAGCAGTACTTC.

This clonotype was seen only a few times. V gene TRBV4-2 combines with J gene TRBJ2-3; a possible D gene is TRBD1 (5 bases). Trimming took off 3 bases at V and 4 bases at J, with 11 bases between the two ends. This CDR3 has 14 residues. Germline V gene lookup returns CDR1 LGHNA and CDR2 YNFKEQ. DNA of the CDR3: TGTGCCAGCAGCCATGGGGCAGGGTCAGATACGCAGTATTTT. Translated, it gives CASSHGAGSDTQYF.

V is TRBV4-2 and J is TRBJ2-3; no reliable D call. Per germline, CDR1 LGHNA and CDR2 YNFKEQ. Trimming cost V 0 bases and J 3 bases, with 1 base left between them. This CDR3 is 12 amino acids long. This CDR3 reads CASSQETDTQYF. CDR3 sequence (DNA): TGTGCCAGCAGCCAAGAGACAGATACGCAGTATTTT.

The gene calls are TRBV12-5 and TRBJ2-3; D may be TRBD2 (6 bases). The ends were cut back, 1 base at V and 6 bases at J, with 14 bases in the middle. Germline assignment: CDR1 LGHNT and CDR2 FRNRAP. The CDR3 has 15 amino acids. The CDR3 DNA follows: TGTGCTAGTGGTTTGGGTGAAGGGAGGCCGGATACGCAGTATTTT. This sequence encodes CASGLGEGRPDTQYF.